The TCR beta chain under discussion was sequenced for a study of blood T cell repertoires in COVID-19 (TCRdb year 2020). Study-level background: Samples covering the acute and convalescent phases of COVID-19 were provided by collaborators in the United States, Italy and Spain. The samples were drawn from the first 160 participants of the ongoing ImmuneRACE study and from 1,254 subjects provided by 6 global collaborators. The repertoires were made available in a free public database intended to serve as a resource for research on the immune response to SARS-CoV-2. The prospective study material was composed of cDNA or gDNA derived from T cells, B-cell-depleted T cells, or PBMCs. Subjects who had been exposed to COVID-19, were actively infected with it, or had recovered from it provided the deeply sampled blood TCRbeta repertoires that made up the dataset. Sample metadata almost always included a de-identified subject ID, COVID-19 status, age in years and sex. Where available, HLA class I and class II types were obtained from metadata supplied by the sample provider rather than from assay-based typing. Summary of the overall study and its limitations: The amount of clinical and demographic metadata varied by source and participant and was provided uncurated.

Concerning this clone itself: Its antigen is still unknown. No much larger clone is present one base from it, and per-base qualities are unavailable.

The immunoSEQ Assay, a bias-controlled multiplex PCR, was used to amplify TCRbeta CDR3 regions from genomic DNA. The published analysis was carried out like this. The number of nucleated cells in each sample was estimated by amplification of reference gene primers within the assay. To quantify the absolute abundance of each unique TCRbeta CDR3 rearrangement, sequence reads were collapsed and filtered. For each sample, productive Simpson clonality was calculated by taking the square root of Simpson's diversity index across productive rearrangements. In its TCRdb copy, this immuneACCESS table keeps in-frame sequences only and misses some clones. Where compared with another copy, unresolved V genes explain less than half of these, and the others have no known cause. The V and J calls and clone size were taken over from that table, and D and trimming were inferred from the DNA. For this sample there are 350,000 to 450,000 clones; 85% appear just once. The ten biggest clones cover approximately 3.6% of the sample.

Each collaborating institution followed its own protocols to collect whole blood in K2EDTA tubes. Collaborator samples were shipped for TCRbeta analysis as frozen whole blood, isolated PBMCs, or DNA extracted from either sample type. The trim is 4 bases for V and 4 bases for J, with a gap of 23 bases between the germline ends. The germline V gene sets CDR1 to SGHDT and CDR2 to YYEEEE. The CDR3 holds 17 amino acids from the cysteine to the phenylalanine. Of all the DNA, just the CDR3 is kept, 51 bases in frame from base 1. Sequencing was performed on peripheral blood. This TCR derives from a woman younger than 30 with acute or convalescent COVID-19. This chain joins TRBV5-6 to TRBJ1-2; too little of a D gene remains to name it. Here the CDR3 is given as CASSAEVDLYSLYGYTF. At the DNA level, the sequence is TGTGCCAGCAGCGCAGAAGTGGATTTGTACAGTCTCTATGGCTACACCTTC.